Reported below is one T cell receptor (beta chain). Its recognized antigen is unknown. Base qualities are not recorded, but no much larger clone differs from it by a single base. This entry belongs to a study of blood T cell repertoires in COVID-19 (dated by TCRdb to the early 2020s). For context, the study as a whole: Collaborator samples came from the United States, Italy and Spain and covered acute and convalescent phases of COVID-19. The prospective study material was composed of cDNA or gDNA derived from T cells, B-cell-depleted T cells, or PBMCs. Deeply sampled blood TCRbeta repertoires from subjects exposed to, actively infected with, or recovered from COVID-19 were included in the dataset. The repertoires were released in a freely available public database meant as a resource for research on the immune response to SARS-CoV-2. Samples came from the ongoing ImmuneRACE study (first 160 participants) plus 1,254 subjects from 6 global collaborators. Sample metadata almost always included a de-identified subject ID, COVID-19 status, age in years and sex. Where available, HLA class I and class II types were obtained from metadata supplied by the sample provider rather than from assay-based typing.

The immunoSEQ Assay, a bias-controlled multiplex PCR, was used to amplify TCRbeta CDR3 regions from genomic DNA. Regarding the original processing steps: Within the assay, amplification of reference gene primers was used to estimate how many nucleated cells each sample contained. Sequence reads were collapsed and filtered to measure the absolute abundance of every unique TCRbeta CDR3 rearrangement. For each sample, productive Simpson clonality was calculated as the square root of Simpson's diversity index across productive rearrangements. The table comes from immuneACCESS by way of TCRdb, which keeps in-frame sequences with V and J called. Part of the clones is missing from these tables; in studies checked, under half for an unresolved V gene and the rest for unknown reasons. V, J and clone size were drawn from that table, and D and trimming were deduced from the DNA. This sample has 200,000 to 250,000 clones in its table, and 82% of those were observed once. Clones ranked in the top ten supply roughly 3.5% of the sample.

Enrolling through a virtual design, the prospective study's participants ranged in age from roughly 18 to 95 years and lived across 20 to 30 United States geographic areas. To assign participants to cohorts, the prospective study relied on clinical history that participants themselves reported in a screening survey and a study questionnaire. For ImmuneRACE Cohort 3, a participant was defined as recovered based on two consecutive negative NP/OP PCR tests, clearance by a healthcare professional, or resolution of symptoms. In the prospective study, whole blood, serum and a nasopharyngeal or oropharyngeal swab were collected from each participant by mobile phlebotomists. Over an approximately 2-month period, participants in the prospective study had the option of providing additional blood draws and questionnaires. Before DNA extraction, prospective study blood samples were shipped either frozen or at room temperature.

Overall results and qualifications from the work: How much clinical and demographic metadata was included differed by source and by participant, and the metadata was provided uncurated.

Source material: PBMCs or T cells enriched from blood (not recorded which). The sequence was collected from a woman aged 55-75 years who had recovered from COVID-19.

DNA sequence: TGTGCCAGCAGTCCTTGGCGGCAGGGCCGAAACTATGGCTACACCTTC. Its amino acids are CASSPWRQGRNYGYTF. The V and J genes are TRBV28 and TRBJ1-2; a tentative D match to TRBD1 spans 5 bases. The CDR3 has 16 amino acids, counting the end cysteine and phenylalanine. Kept here is only the CDR3 DNA, which spans 48 bases and is read in frame from base 1. For CDR1 and CDR2, the germline V gene lists MDHEN and SYDVKM. The V end loses 5 bases and the J end loses 2 bases, and a stretch of 18 bases separates them.